The source of this TCR beta chain is a study of shared clonotypes between healthy human individuals (dated by TCRdb to about 2020). Regarding the study in general: The cohort included a few men and a couple of women between 18 and 49 years of age. For each donor, three plates each were used for CD4 naive and CD4 memory, two plates were used for CD8 naive, and one plate was used for CD8 memory. Libraries were prepared and TCR repertoires were sequenced by different laboratories using diverse techniques, in order to increase sequencing depth and limit assay-specific biases. Per donor, leukapheresis produced somewhere between about 0.9 and 9.5 billion PBMCs. To estimate repertoire size and how much clonotypes are shared between individuals, the study performed deep sequencing of blood TCR repertoires from a handful of healthy adults.

Using the deep immunoSEQ assay, multiplex PCR amplified TCR CDR3 regions from genomic DNA. Extracted genomic DNA from each cell subset was distributed evenly across all wells of several immunoSEQ 96-well plates, and each plate was treated as a replicate. Each replicate PCR for sorted subsets received around 210 ng genomic DNA, equal to 30,000 or so T cell genomes. Purified libraries were quantified with a Qubit 3.0 fluorometer, sized on a Bioanalyzer 2100, and re-quantified with the KAPA Library Quantification kit. Every immunoSEQ 96-well plate was sequenced on a separate single-read 150-cycle Illumina NextSeq 550 flow cell. On the authors' methods: Because the immunoSEQ output held only junctional sequences and lacked quality scores, the filtering could not match the filtering applied to full-length reads. Sequences were annotated with PyIR, a Python wrapper for IgBLAST v1.9, using IMGT germline references to assign V/J genes and CDR3. Reads with weak V/J assignments (E-value above 1e-6), missing CDR3, stop codons, out-of-frame junctions, or ambiguous translated residues were removed. A V3J clonotype was defined by an identical inferred V gene, J gene, and CDR3 amino acid sequence. Percentage overlap between repertoires was calculated by dividing the number of shared unique clonotypes by the size of the smaller repertoire. Repertoire richness was assessed with RTK rarefaction, the Chao1 estimator, and Recon v2.1 estimates of unobserved clonotypes. OLGA was used to compute generation probabilities for all TCRbeta clonotypes that the gDNA method yielded from a handful of donors. What TCRdb holds here is the immuneACCESS table cut down to in-frame rearrangements. Part of the clones is not present; checked against another copy, under half of the missing clones reflect an unresolved V gene, and the others are unexplained. V and J calls and clone size are given by that table; D and trimming were obtained from the DNA. For this sample the table gives around 980,000 clones, of which approximately 80% were detected only once. Clones ranked in the top ten supply 0.5% to 0.65% of the sample.

The donors were healthy, HIV-negative adults with no recently reported acute infections or vaccinations. All donors were Caucasian adults living in Nashville, Tennessee, USA. CD4+ T cells were enriched through magnetic negative selection, after which naive cells were positively selected on CD45RA and the remaining negative fraction served as the memory subset. Blood was obtained by leukapheresis, after which PBMCs were separated by Ficoll-Histopaque density gradient centrifugation and cryopreserved in liquid nitrogen vapor phase. Analytical flow cytometry was used to check the purity and quantity of every magnetically sorted T cell population. From each sorted fraction, genomic DNA was isolated and quantified by UV absorbance on a Nanodrop 2000c. Beyond this particular receptor, the publication reports: Even with the large sequencing depth, rarefaction of the sorted-subset datasets indicated that sequencing was incomplete. Higher generation probabilities were observed for clonotypes shared by all four sorted-subset donors than for non-shared clonotypes. Because the study included a small number of donors, the genetic and exposure-history diversity represented was limited. Sampling was restricted to blood, and TCR repertoires in tissue are likely to differ from TCR repertoires in blood. Pairwise subsampling indicated that sequencing depth was expected to affect the degree of clonotype sharing among donors. Larger estimated clonotype richness was generally found for naive subsets than for memory subsets. Sharing across a few donors was observed for 4.5% to 6.5% of naive CD4, over 3% of naive CD8, 2.3% of memory CD4, and over 0.3% of memory CD8 clonotypes.

Reading from cysteine to phenylalanine, the CDR3 counts 15 amino acids. Of the read, only the CDR3 DNA is kept; its 45 bases are in frame from base 1. CDR1 SGDLS and CDR2 YYNGEE were looked up in the germline V gene. The trim is 4 bases for V and 0 bases for J, with a gap of 13 bases between the germline ends. Comment on this clone: The specificity of this receptor is unknown. Base quality data are lacking; no much larger clone is found one base away.

Recombination connected TRBV9 to TRBJ2-5; the D gene is perhaps TRBD1, on 5 matching bases. The sequenced material came from memory CD4+ T cells from PBMCs. Per the publication, the cell subset or site label means: CD45RA-negative fraction. This TCR came from a man aged 18-30 years in good health. Some clones in this sample may be carry-over from other donors' samples. The nucleotide sequence is given as TGTGCCAGCAGCCGAGACGCAGGGTACCAAGAGACCCAGTACTTC. It encodes CASSRDAGYQETQYF.